Below, one T cell receptor beta chain is given with its context. Antigen specificity is unknown. This record comes from a study of cytomegalovirus exposure and HLA in healthy donors. General study findings and limits: When presence/absence was analysed, sequencing depth was taken to be roughly uniform across donors. Later analysis suggested links between common viral pathogens and several top significant clusters. CMV antigen specificity was confirmed in vitro for a few CMV-associated chains.

At collection, donors were nominally healthy, but unrecorded immune exposures were probable. Amplification used 60 Vbeta primers and 13 Jbeta primers. The repertoire was sequenced with immunoSEQ multiplex PCR; TCRdb's copy has only in-frame clones and lacks some. The ten top clones account for roughly 7.3%, within a sample of 35,000 to 50,000 clones. The CDR3 loop spans 10 amino acids. Deletions cut 5 bases from V and 3 bases from J, with 5 bases between. From germline, CDR1 is DFQATT and CDR2 SNEGSKA (reference sequence). Sequences were obtained from PBMCs. The J gene is TRBJ2-7, the V gene TRBV20-1; D is unclear. The receptor was isolated from a male donor in good health and CMV-seronegative. The CDR3 nucleotides are TGCAGTGCTCTTAACTACGAGCAGTACTTC. This sequence encodes CSALNYEQYF.